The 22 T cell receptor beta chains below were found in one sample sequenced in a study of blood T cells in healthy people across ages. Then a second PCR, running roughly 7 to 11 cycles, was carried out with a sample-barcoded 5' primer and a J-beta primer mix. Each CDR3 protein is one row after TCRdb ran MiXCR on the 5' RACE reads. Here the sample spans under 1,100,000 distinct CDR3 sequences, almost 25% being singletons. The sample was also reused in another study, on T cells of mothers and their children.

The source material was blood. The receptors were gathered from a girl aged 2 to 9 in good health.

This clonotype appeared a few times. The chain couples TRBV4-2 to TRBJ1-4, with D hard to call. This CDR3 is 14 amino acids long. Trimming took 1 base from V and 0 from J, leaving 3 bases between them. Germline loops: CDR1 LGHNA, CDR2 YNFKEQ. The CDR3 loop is CASSQAPTNEKLFF. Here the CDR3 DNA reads TGTGCCAGCAGCCAAGCTCCAACTAATGAAAAACTGTTTTTT.

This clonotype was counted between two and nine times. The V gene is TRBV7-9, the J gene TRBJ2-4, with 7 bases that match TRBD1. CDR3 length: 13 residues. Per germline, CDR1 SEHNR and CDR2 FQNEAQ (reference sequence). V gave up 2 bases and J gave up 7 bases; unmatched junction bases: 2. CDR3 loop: CASSLKGANIQYF. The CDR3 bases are TGTGCCAGCAGCTTAAAGGGGGCCAACATTCAGTACTTC.

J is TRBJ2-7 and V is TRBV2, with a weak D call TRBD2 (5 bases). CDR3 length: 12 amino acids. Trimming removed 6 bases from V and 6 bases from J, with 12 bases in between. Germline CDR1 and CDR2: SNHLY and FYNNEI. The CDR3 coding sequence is TGTGCCAGCAGAGGAGGACCAGTCGAGCAGTACTTC. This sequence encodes CASRGGPVEQYF.

As DNA, the CDR3 is TGTGCCAGCAGCGCCTCAGGGGCGGGAGAGGGGGAGACCCAGTACTTC. This translates into CASSASGAGEGETQYF. The chain employs TRBV9 and TRBJ2-5; maybe TRBD2 (7 bases). Per the germline V gene, CDR1 is SGDLS and CDR2 is YYNGEE. The CDR3 covers 16 residues. The ends were cut back, 3 bases at V and 5 bases at J, with 20 bases in the middle.

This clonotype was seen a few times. DNA for the CDR3: TGTGCCAGCGCCTATATAGGGGAGACCGGGGAGCTGTTTTTT. Its protein is CASAYIGETGELFF. The chain is built from TRBV11-3 and TRBJ2-2; either TRBD1 or TRBD2 may fit D (5 bases each). Trimming took off 8 bases at V and 5 bases at J, with 15 bases between the two ends. This CDR3 region has 14 residues. Germline CDR1 is SGHNT and CDR2 is YENEEA.

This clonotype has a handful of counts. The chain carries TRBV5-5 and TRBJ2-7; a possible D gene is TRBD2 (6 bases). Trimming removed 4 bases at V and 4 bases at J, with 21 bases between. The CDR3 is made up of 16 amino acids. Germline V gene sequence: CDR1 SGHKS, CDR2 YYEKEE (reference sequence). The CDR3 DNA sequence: TGTGCCAGCAGCCCGCTGGGGGAGGCGGCCGCATACGAGCAGTACTTC. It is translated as CASSPLGEAAAYEQYF.

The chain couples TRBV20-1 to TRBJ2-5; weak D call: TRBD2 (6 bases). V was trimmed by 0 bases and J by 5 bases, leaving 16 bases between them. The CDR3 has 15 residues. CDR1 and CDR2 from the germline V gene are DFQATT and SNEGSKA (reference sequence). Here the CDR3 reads CSARDLIGEAETQYF. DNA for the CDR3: TGCAGTGCTAGAGATCTGATAGGGGAGGCTGAGACCCAGTACTTC.

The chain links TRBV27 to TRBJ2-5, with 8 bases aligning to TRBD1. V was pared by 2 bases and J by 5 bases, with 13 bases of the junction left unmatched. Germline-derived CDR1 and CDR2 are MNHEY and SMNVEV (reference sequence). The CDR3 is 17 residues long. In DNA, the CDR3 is TGTGCCAGCAGTTTAGTGGGGGGAGGACAGGGACAGGAGACCCAGTACTTC. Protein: CASSLVGGGQGQETQYF.

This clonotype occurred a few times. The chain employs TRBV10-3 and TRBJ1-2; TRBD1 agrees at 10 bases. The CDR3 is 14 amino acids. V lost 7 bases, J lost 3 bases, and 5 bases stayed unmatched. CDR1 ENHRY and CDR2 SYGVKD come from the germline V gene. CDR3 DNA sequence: TGTGCCATCACCAGCGGGACAGGGGACTATGGCTACACCTTC. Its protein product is CAITSGTGDYGYTF.

CDR3 nucleotides: TGTGCCAGCTCACCAGTAAGGAGAGGGAGTGGAGATACGCAGTATTTT. Protein product: CASSPVRRGSGDTQYF. The rearrangement links TRBV18 to TRBJ2-3; TRBD2 might be the D (5 bases). There are 16 residues in the CDR3. V lost 2 bases and J lost 5, with 17 bases in between. The V gene's germline CDR1 is KGHSH and CDR2 LQKENI.

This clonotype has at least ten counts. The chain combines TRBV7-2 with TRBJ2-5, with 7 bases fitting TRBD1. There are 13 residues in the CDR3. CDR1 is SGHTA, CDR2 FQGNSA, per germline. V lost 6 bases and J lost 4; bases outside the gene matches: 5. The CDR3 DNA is TGTGCCAGCAGTTTTGACAGGGCAGAGACCCAGTACTTC. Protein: CASSFDRAETQYF.

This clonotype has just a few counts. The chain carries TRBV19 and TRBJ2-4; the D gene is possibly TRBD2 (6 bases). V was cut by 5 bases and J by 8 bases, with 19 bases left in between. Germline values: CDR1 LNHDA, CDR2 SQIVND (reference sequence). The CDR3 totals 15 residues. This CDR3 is CASSVGRHRIDIQYF. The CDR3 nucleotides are TGTGCCAGTAGTGTGGGGAGGCACCGCATAGACATTCAGTACTTC. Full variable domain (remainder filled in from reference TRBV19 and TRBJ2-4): DGGITQSPKYLFRKEGQNVTLSCEQNLNHDAMYWYRQDPGQGLRLIYYSQIVNDFQKGDIAEGYSVSREKKESFPLTVTSAQKNPTAFYLCASSVGRHRIDIQYFGAGTRLSVL.

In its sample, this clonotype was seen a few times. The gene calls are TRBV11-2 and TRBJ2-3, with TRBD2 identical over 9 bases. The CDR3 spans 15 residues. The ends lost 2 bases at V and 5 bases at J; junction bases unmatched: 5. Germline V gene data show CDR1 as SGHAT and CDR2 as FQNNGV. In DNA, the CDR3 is TGTGCCAGCAGCTTAAGCGGGGGGCGGCGAGATACGCAGTATTTT. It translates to CASSLSGGRRDTQYF.

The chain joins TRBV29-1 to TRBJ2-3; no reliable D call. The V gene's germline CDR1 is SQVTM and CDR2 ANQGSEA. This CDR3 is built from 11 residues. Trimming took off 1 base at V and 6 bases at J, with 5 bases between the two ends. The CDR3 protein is CSVEGWDTQYF. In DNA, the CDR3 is TGCAGCGTTGAAGGGTGGGATACGCAGTATTTT.

The CDR3 is CSAREGWQRELETQYF. The CDR3 nucleotides read TGCAGTGCTAGAGAGGGGTGGCAGCGGGAGCTGGAGACCCAGTACTTC. The chain uses TRBV20-1 and TRBJ2-5, with 8 bases fitting TRBD2. With 0 bases clipped from V and 5 bases from J, the junction kept 11 bases outside the gene matches. The CDR3 is made up of 16 amino acids. The germline gives CDR1 DFQATT, CDR2 SNEGSKA (reference sequence).

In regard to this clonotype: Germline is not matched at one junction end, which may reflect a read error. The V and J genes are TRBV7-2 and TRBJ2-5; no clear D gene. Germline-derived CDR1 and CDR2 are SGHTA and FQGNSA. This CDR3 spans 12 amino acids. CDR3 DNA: TGTGACAGCAAAGGGATCACAGAGACCCAGTACTTC. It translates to CDSKGITETQYF.

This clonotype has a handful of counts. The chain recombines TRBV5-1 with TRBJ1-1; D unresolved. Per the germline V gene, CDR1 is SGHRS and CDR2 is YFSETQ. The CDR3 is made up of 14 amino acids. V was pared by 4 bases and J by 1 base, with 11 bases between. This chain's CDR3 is CASSLKGSNTEAFF. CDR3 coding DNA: TGCGCCAGCAGCCTGAAGGGTTCGAACACTGAAGCTTTCTTT. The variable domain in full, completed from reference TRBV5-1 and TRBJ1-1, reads KAGVTQTPRYLIKTRGQQVTLSCSPISGHRSVSWYQQTPGQGLQFLFEYFSETQRNKGNFPGRFSGRQFSNSRSEMNVSTLELGDSALYLCASSLKGSNTEAFFGQGTRLTVV.

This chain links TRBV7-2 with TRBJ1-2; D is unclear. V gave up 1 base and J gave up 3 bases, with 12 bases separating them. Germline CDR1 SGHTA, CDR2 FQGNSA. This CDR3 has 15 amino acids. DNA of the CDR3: TGTGCCAGCAGCTTAGGATCCGGGCCCTACTATGGCTACACCTTC. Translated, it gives CASSLGSGPYYGYTF.

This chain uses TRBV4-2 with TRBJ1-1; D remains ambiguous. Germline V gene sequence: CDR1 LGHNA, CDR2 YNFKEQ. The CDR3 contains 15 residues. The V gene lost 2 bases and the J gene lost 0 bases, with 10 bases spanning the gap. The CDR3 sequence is CASSQLLTVNTEAFF. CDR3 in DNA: TGTGCCAGCAGCCAATTGCTGACGGTGAACACTGAAGCTTTCTTT.

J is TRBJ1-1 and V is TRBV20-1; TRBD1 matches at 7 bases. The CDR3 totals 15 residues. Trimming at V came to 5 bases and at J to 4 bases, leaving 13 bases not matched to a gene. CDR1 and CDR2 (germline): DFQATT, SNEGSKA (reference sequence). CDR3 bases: TGCAGTGCTTTGACCGACAGGGAGATGATCACTGAAGCTTTCTTT. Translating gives CSALTDREMITEAFF.

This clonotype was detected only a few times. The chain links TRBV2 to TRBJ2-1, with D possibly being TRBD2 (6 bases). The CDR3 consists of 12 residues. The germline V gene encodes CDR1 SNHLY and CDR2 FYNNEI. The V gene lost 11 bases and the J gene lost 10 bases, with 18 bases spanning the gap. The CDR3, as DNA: TGTGCCCAGGCTGCGGGGTCTTACGAGCAGTTCTTC. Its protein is CAQAAGSYEQFF.

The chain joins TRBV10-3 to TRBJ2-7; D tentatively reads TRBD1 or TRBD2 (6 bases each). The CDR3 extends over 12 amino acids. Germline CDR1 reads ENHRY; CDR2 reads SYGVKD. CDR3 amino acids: CALGGGGGEQYF. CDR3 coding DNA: TGTGCACTCGGCGGCGGAGGGGGTGAGCAGTACTTC.